Listed here are 29 T cell receptor beta chains from one sample, sequenced in a study of T cells in Graves' hyperthyroidism and ophthalmopathy. Amplified TCR beta CDR3 regions came from RNA transcripts. An initial round of RT-PCR targeting the TCR CDR3 relied on the HTBI primer set. TCRdb itself ran the multiplex PCR reads through MiXCR, one entry per CDR3 protein. Found here are approximately 560,000 distinct CDR3 sequences, roughly 50% of them singletons; the top ten hold roughly 8.2%. Input material: peripheral blood or thyroid tissue (not recorded which). The receptors shown here come from a woman between 18 and 29 years old with Graves' hyperthyroidism.

Many counts were recorded for this clonotype. The gene calls are TRBV20-1 and TRBJ2-5; D not certain. CDR1 and CDR2 from the germline V gene are DFQATT and SNEGSKA (reference sequence). Trimming took 3 bases from V and 9 from J, leaving 17 bases between them. The CDR3 length is 13 residues. The CDR3 sequence is CSARKETPGAQYF. CDR3 in DNA: TGCAGTGCTAGGAAGGAGACCCCTGGGGCCCAGTACTTC.

Only a few counts were recorded for this clonotype. The rearrangement links TRBV5-1 to TRBJ1-4; D is ambiguous. Germline CDR1 SGHRS, CDR2 YFSETQ. The CDR3 contains 16 residues. The V end lost 5 bases, the J end lost 8 bases, and 22 bases lay between the germline ends. Here the CDR3 reads CASRSDQAGNSEKLFF. CDR3 in DNA: TGCGCCAGCAGGTCGGACCAAGCCGGGAACAGCGAAAAACTGTTTTTT.

V is TRBV5-6 and J is TRBJ2-5, with 7 bases fitting TRBD2. Trimming took 8 bases from V and 5 from J; bases not matched to a gene: 18. The CDR3 runs 16 residues. Per the germline V gene, CDR1 is SGHDT and CDR2 is YYEEEE. The CDR3 spells CASSPNVGRGYETQYF. The DNA for the CDR3 is TGTGCCAGTAGTCCTAACGTGGGGAGGGGATATGAGACCCAGTACTTC.

This clonotype has at least ten counts. This chain joins TRBV2 and TRBJ2-7; D unclear. Germline V lookup: CDR1 SNHLY, CDR2 FYNNEI. Trimming took 7 bases from V and 4 from J, leaving 8 bases between them. The CDR3 runs to 11 residues. The CDR3 loop is CASIADYEQYF. As DNA, the CDR3 is TGTGCCAGCATTGCGGATTACGAGCAGTACTTC.

This chain joins TRBV7-6 and TRBJ1-2; 8 bases line up with TRBD1. Germline CDR1 and CDR2: SGHVS and FNYEAQ. The CDR3 runs to 15 residues. The V and J ends lost 1 base and 4 bases, in that order; junction bases with no gene match: 5. Here the CDR3 DNA reads TGTGCCAGCAGCTTAGACAGGGGGGATAGCTATGGCTACACCTTC. It encodes CASSLDRGDSYGYTF.

The chain joins TRBV11-2 to TRBJ2-7; maybe TRBD2 (5 bases). V was shortened by 1 base and J by 7 bases, with 14 bases between the two germline ends. The CDR3 contains 14 residues. CDR1 and CDR2 from the germline V gene are SGHAT and FQNNGV. This chain's CDR3 is CASSLGSGAEEQYF. The CDR3 DNA is TGTGCCAGCAGCTTAGGGTCCGGAGCGGAGGAGCAGTACTTC. The full variable domain, in which reference TRBV11-2 and TRBJ2-7 provide the parts outside the CDR3, is EAGVAQSPRYKIIEKRQSVAFWCNPISGHATLYWYQQILGQGPKLLIQFQNNGVVDDSQLPKDRFSAERLKGVDSTLKIQPAKLEDSAVYLCASSLGSGAEEQYFGPGTRLTVT.

This clonotype was counted a few times. This chain links TRBV7-8 with TRBJ2-5, with unresolved D. This CDR3 spans 11 amino acids. Trimming stripped 7 bases from V and 2 bases from J, with 5 bases between. The germline CDR1 and CDR2 sequences are SGHVS and FQNEAQ. The CDR3 protein is CASMEQETQYF. Written as DNA, the CDR3 is TGTGCCAGCATGGAGCAAGAGACCCAGTACTTC.

This clonotype has more than one count but fewer than ten. This chain uses TRBV10-3 with TRBJ2-7, with a tentative D call TRBD1 (6 bases). The CDR3 extends over 15 amino acids. The germline gives CDR1 ENHRY, CDR2 SYGVKD. Trimming removed 2 bases at V and 7 bases at J, with 18 bases between. CDR3 in amino acids: CAISESGTRGAEQYF. The CDR3 region has the DNA TGTGCCATCAGTGAGAGTGGGACAAGGGGTGCGGAGCAGTACTTC.

V and J are TRBV19 and TRBJ2-7; the D is unclear. Per germline, CDR1 LNHDA and CDR2 SQIVND (reference sequence). The V end lost 6 bases, the J end lost 3 bases, and 15 bases lay between the germline ends. The CDR3 covers 14 residues. CDR3 sequence: CASSLRTRVYEQYF. Here the CDR3 DNA reads TGTGCCAGTAGCCTCCGAACACGGGTCTACGAGCAGTACTTC. Looking up the rest from reference TRBV19 and TRBJ2-7 gives the full variable domain: DGGITQSPKYLFRKEGQNVTLSCEQNLNHDAMYWYRQDPGQGLRLIYYSQIVNDFQKGDIAEGYSVSREKKESFPLTVTSAQKNPTAFYLCASSLRTRVYEQYFGPGTRLTVT.

This chain links TRBV25-1 with TRBJ1-1; 10 nucleotides line up with TRBD1. The CDR3 is made up of 16 amino acids. Trimming at V came to 6 bases and at J to 4 bases, leaving 11 bases not matched to a gene. Germline lookup yields CDR1 MGHDK and CDR2 SYGVNS. The CDR3 here is CASSVGDRGFVTEAFF. In DNA form, the CDR3 reads TGTGCCAGCAGCGTAGGGGACAGGGGATTTGTCACTGAAGCTTTCTTT.

This chain connects TRBV19 to TRBJ1-6, with 11 positions matching TRBD1. CDR3 length equals 16 residues. CDR1 and CDR2 from the germline V gene are LNHDA and SQIVND (reference sequence). V lost 10 bases to trimming and J lost 2 bases; unmatched junction nucleotides: 7. The CDR3 bases are TGTGCCACCCAGCCGGGACAGGGGGCCTATAATTCACCCCTCCACTTT. This encodes CATQPGQGAYNSPLHF.

This clonotype occurred many times. This rearrangement joins TRBV7-9 to TRBJ2-5; D may be TRBD1 or TRBD2 (6 bases each). V lost 1 base, J lost 3 bases, and 9 bases lay in between. The germline gives CDR1 SEHNR, CDR2 FQNEAQ (reference sequence). The CDR3 is 14 amino acids. The CDR3 DNA is TGTGCCAGCAGCTTAGACAGGGAGGAAGAGACCCAGTACTTC. Its protein is CASSLDREEETQYF. The full variable domain, completed using reference TRBV7-9 and TRBJ2-5, is DTGVSQNPRHKITKRGQNVTFRCDPISEHNRLYWYRQTLGQGPEFLTYFQNEAQLEKSRLLSDRFSAERPKGSFSTLEIQRTEQGDSAMYLCASSLDREEETQYFGPGTRLLVL.

This clonotype was seen once. V is TRBV29-1 and J is TRBJ1-2; TRBD1 matches at 10 bases. V shed 0 bases, J shed 3 bases, and the junction held 4 bases outside the gene matches. This CDR3 region has 15 residues. The V gene's germline CDR1 is SQVTM and CDR2 ANQGSEA. CDR3: CSVEEAGTGDYGYTF. DNA for the CDR3: TGCAGCGTTGAAGAGGCCGGGACAGGGGACTATGGCTACACCTTC.

The chain employs TRBV15 and TRBJ1-6; weak D call: TRBD1 (5 bases). V was cut by 3 bases and J by 8 bases, with 14 bases left in between. Per the germline V gene, CDR1 is LNHNV and CDR2 is YYDKDF (reference sequence). The CDR3 is made up of 15 amino acids. DNA for the CDR3: TGTGCCACCAGCAGTCGGGCAGGGAGCGATTCACCCCTCCACTTT. This gives the protein CATSSRAGSDSPLHF.

This clonotype was detected only a few times. The V gene is TRBV12-3 or TRBV12-4, the J gene TRBJ2-2, with TRBD1 matching 7 bases. Matching the DNA end better, TRBJ1-4 makes the J call doubtful. The CDR3 covers 14 residues. DNA for the CDR3: TGTGCCAGCAGCCAGACAGGGACGGACGAAAAACTGTTTTTT. Its protein is CASSQTGTDEKLFF.

This clonotype was observed at least ten times. J is TRBJ1-5 and V is TRBV7-8; D not certain. Germline CDR1 reads SGHVS; CDR2 reads FQNEAQ. V lost 4 bases to trimming and J lost 5 bases, with 15 bases between them. The CDR3 spans 15 residues. The CDR3 DNA reads as TGTGCCAGCAGCTCACAACGATTCGTCGATCAGCCCCAGCATTTT. Its protein is CASSSQRFVDQPQHF.

This chain connects TRBV15 to TRBJ1-5; no reliable D call. V was clipped by 0 bases and J by 11 bases, with 8 bases between them. Germline CDR1 LNHNV, CDR2 YYDKDF (reference sequence). The CDR3 covers 12 residues. The CDR3 nucleotides read TGTGCCACCAGCAGAGATCCGGGGACCCAGCATTTT. Protein sequence: CATSRDPGTQHF. Using reference TRBV15 and TRBJ1-5 for the parts outside the CDR3, the full variable domain is DAMVIQNPRYQVTQFGKPVTLSCSQTLNHNVMYWYQQKSSQAPKLLFHYYDKDFNNEADTPDNFQSRRPNTSFCFLDIRSPGLGDTAMYLCATSRDPGTQHFGDGTRLSIL.

Concerning this clonotype: One end of the junction is discordant with germline, which a read error may explain. The chain carries TRBV2 and TRBJ1-6; 10 bases map to TRBD1. CDR1 is SNHLY, CDR2 FYNNEI, per germline. CDR3 length equals 17 residues. CDR3 amino acids: CAISEVGTGAGNSPLHF. CDR3 DNA sequence: TGTGCCATCAGTGAGGTCGGGACAGGGGCGGGTAATTCACCCCTCCACTTT.

The rearrangement uses TRBV19 and TRBJ1-2; a possible D gene is TRBD1 (5 bases). Deletions cut 9 bases from V and 1 base from J, with 12 bases between. Germline V CDR1 and CDR2: LNHDA, SQIVND (reference sequence). The CDR3 contains 13 residues. CDR3 bases: TGTGCCAGCAGGGACCCCCTTAACTATGGCTACACCTTC. Protein: CASRDPLNYGYTF. Filled out from reference TRBV19 and TRBJ1-2, the complete variable domain reads DGGITQSPKYLFRKEGQNVTLSCEQNLNHDAMYWYRQDPGQGLRLIYYSQIVNDFQKGDIAEGYSVSREKKESFPLTVTSAQKNPTAFYLCASRDPLNYGYTFGSGTRLTVV.

This clonotype has only a few counts. The gene calls are TRBV7-2 and TRBJ2-5; D might be TRBD1 or TRBD2, each matching 5 bases. In germline, CDR1 is SGHTA, CDR2 FQGNSA. The CDR3 has 14 residues. Trimming pared 4 bases from V and 5 bases from J, leaving 14 bases between. CDR3 amino acids: CASSSGPQSETQYF. The CDR3 DNA reads as TGTGCCAGCAGCTCGGGACCCCAATCGGAGACCCAGTACTTC.

V usage is TRBV14 and J usage is TRBJ1-6; tentative D call: TRBD1 (5 bases). The CDR3 runs to 15 residues. Germline V CDR1 and CDR2: SGHDN, FVKESK. The ends were cut back, 1 base at V and 14 bases at J, with 18 bases in the middle. As DNA, the CDR3 is TGTGCCAGCAGCCAAGGACACGGGGGGGAACTCACCCTCCACTTT. As protein: CASSQGHGGELTLHF.

This clonotype was recorded many times. The V call is TRBV7-6, the J call TRBJ2-5; TRBD1 matches at 7 bases. CDR3 length equals 14 residues. The V segment lost 4 bases and the J segment 1 base; nucleotides outside the gene matches: 3. Germline CDR1 SGHVS, CDR2 FNYEAQ. This CDR3 is CASSSDRAQETQYF. CDR3 bases: TGTGCCAGCAGCTCCGACAGGGCCCAAGAGACCCAGTACTTC.

About this clonotype: A junction end diverges from the germline sequence, so it may reflect a read error. This sequence joins TRBV7-8 and TRBJ2-6; 9 bases are a match to TRBD1. From germline, CDR1 is SGHVS and CDR2 FQNEAQ. This CDR3 comprises 18 residues. The CDR3 is CAGSLSGQGPSGANVLTF. The CDR3 nucleotides are TGTGCCGGCAGTTTATCGGGACAGGGTCCCTCTGGGGCCAACGTCCTGACTTTC.

The table lists this clonotype with many counts. V and J are TRBV20-1 and TRBJ2-5; no reliable D call. The CDR3 is 10 amino acids. V lost 4 bases to trimming and J lost 4 bases, with 4 bases between them. The germline V gene encodes CDR1 DFQATT and CDR2 SNEGSKA (reference sequence). CDR3 protein: CSATIETQYF. CDR3 nucleotide sequence: TGCAGTGCTACCATAGAGACCCAGTACTTC.

This clonotype appeared many times. The CDR3 DNA sequence: TGTGCCAGCAGCTTAGGCTCGGGTCAGCCCCAGCATTTT. Its protein is CASSLGSGQPQHF. The genes are TRBV7-8 and TRBJ1-5; D is ambiguous. Germline CDR1 reads SGHVS; CDR2 reads FQNEAQ. This CDR3 region has 13 residues. With 1 base removed from V and 6 bases from J, the gap between germline ends came to 7 bases.

This chain joins TRBV7-6 and TRBJ1-4, with TRBD1 matching over 8 bases. After removal of 5 bases from V and 6 bases from J, the junction contained 2 bases not matched to a gene. CDR1 and CDR2 (germline): SGHVS, FNYEAQ. The CDR3 is 13 residues long. CDR3 in amino acids: CASSMTGDEKLFF. As DNA, the CDR3 is TGTGCCAGCAGCATGACAGGGGATGAAAAACTGTTTTTT.

On this clonotype itself: Given a much more abundant clone one base away, this may be a read error. The V gene is TRBV7-6, the J gene TRBJ1-2; D possibly corresponds to TRBD1 (6 bases). Germline V gene data show CDR1 as SGHVS and CDR2 as FNYEAQ. The CDR3 contains 14 residues. Written as DNA, the CDR3 is TGTGCCAGCAGCTTGTACAGGGTGGACTATGGCTACATCTTC. Its translation: CASSLYRVDYGYIF.

This chain connects TRBV2 to TRBJ2-2, with 9 bases that match TRBD1. J lost 3 bases, V lost 8 bases, and 7 bases had no gene match. Germline-derived CDR1 and CDR2 are SNHLY and FYNNEI. The CDR3 contains 15 residues. DNA for the CDR3: TGTGCCAGCGGACGACAGGGGGTGGACACCGGGGAGCTGTTTTTT. Amino acids: CASGRQGVDTGELFF.

The chain employs TRBV6-6 and TRBJ1-2; no firm D call. The V end lost 4 bases, the J end lost 6 bases, and 15 bases lay between the germline ends. This CDR3 is 14 amino acids long. Germline values: CDR1 MNHNY, CDR2 SVGAGI (reference sequence). In nucleotides, the CDR3 is TGTGCCAGCAGTTTGGCGACGGCGGCGGATGGCTACACCTTC. Its translation: CASSLATAADGYTF.